These 21 T cell receptor beta chains share one sample of origin, sequenced in a study of blood T cell repertoires in COVID-19 (TCRdb year 2020). The library came from the immunoSEQ multiplex PCR assay. This immuneACCESS table, as held by TCRdb, lists in-frame sequences with V and J called but not all clones. Of the missing ones, under half trace to an unresolved V gene in checked studies; the others have no known cause. In all, the sample holds approximately 300,000 clones, and about nine tenths of those were seen once. Clones ranked in the top ten supply 1% of the sample. Sequenced input: peripheral blood. Receptors were obtained from a man over 45 with active or convalescent COVID-19.

The gene calls are TRBV27 and TRBJ1-2, with D perhaps matching TRBD1 (5 bases). V lost 5 bases to trimming and J lost 4 bases, with 14 bases between them. The CDR3 spans 14 residues. Germline CDR1 MNHEY, CDR2 SMNVEV (reference sequence). CDR3 sequence (DNA): TGTGCCAGCAGTCCGACAGACCGCTTCTATGGCTACACCTTC. Translation gives CASSPTDRFYGYTF.

The CDR3 nucleotides are TGCGCCACCAGGTTTCGACAGGTAGAGGATACGCAGTATTTT. The encoded protein is CATRFRQVEDTQYF. V usage is TRBV5-1 and J usage is TRBJ2-3; a possible D gene is TRBD1 (6 bases). Germline-derived CDR1 and CDR2 are SGHRS and YFSETQ. V lost 9 bases and J lost 6, with 20 bases in between. CDR3 size: 14 residues.

V gene TRBV18 combines with J gene TRBJ2-5; 8 bases fit TRBD1. V shed 1 base and J 4 bases; nucleotides not matched to a gene: 8. CDR3 length equals 16 residues. The germline V gene encodes CDR1 KGHSH and CDR2 LQKENI. CDR3 DNA sequence: TGTGCCAGCTCACCACTCTCCCCCGACAGGGGAGAGACCCAGTACTTC. Translating it yields CASSPLSPDRGETQYF. Using reference TRBV18 and TRBJ2-5 for the parts outside the CDR3, the full variable domain is NAGVMQNPRHLVRRRGQEARLRCSPMKGHSHVYWYRQLPEEGLKFMVYLQKENIIDESGMPKERFSAEFPKEGPSILRIQQVVRGDSAAYFCASSPLSPDRGETQYFGPGTRLLVL.

The V and J genes are TRBV3-1 (or the pseudogene TRBV3-2) and TRBJ2-7, with 8 bases that match TRBD1. Germline lookup yields CDR1 LGHDT and CDR2 YNNKEL (reference sequence). J lost 6 bases, V lost 1 base, and 5 bases had no gene match. The CDR3 totals 14 residues. The CDR3 here is CASSQGAGTGEQYF. CDR3 nucleotides: TGTGCCAGCAGCCAAGGGGCAGGGACAGGCGAGCAGTACTTC.

V gene TRBV19 combines with J gene TRBJ1-1, with D unresolved. In germline, CDR1 is LNHDA, CDR2 SQIVND (reference sequence). V dropped 5 bases and J dropped 6 bases, with 10 bases sitting between them. The CDR3 runs to 12 residues. The CDR3 DNA reads as TGTGCCAGTAGTCCCGGGGTGGCTGAAGCTTTCTTT. Translation: CASSPGVAEAFF.

The chain is built from TRBV19 and TRBJ2-7; 9 bases are shared with TRBD1. V dropped 4 bases and J dropped 1; count of bases not matched to a gene: 11. The CDR3 sequence is 17 residues long. Germline CDR1 and CDR2: LNHDA and SQIVND (reference sequence). Here the CDR3 DNA reads TGTGCCAGTAGTAGACCCCCGACAGGGGGATTTTCCTACGAGCAGTACTTC. This encodes CASSRPPTGGFSYEQYF.

J is TRBJ1-5 and V is TRBV10-3; D unresolved. Looked up from germline, CDR1 is ENHRY and CDR2 is SYGVKD. This CDR3 comprises 16 residues. The V end was cut by 0 bases, the J end by 2 bases, with 11 bases between. The CDR3 loop reads CAISESTGRGNQPQHF. The CDR3 region has the DNA TGTGCCATCAGTGAGTCAACGGGGAGAGGCAATCAGCCCCAGCATTTT.

V and J are TRBV7-2 and TRBJ1-1; D perhaps matches TRBD1 (6 bases). The CDR3 is made up of 14 amino acids. V shed 0 bases and J shed 10 bases, with 15 bases lying between them. CDR1 and CDR2 (germline): SGHTA, FQGNSA. The DNA for the CDR3 is TGTGCCAGCAGCTTAGCTCTCCAGGGGTCGGGAGCTTTCTTT. It encodes CASSLALQGSGAFF.

The chain uses TRBV7-3 and TRBJ2-1, with 12 bases fitting TRBD2. The V gene end was trimmed by 4 bases and the J gene end by 4 bases; junction bases not matched to a gene: 5. From germline, CDR1 is SGHTA and CDR2 FQGTGA. The CDR3 consists of 16 residues. The CDR3 nucleotides are TGTGCCAGCAGCTCCCAAGGACTAGCGGGGTACAATGAGCAGTTCTTC. It encodes CASSSQGLAGYNEQFF.

The chain carries TRBV28 and TRBJ1-2; D may be TRBD1 (6 bases). Deletions cut 6 bases from V and 5 bases from J, with 13 bases between. The CDR3 totals 13 residues. Germline assignment: CDR1 MDHEN and CDR2 SYDVKM. Here the CDR3 DNA reads TGTGCCAGCAGCTTCGGACAGAGGTATGGCTACACCTTC. The encoded protein is CASSFGQRYGYTF.

The sample holds one count of this clone. V usage is TRBV9 and J usage is TRBJ2-3; 8 bases fit TRBD2. CDR1 is SGDLS, CDR2 YYNGEE, per germline. The CDR3 is 14 residues long. Germline trimming cut 8 bases from V and 3 bases from J; bases unmatched to any gene: 8. The CDR3 loop reads CASHGTSWTDTQYF. CDR3 in DNA: TGTGCCAGTCATGGGACTAGTTGGACAGATACGCAGTATTTT.

V and J are TRBV9 and TRBJ2-1, with a possible D match to TRBD2 (7 bases). CDR3 size: 17 residues. Trimming pared 1 base from V and 0 bases from J, leaving 14 bases between. Per germline, CDR1 SGDLS and CDR2 YYNGEE. CDR3 sequence: CASSVLSGGSSYNEQFF. DNA for the CDR3: TGTGCCAGCAGCGTACTTTCGGGGGGCAGCTCCTACAATGAGCAGTTCTTC.

This chain connects TRBV5-5 to TRBJ1-2; 9 nucleotides align to TRBD1. Germline CDR1 reads SGHKS; CDR2 reads YYEKEE (reference sequence). The CDR3 contains 13 residues. Germline trimming cut 1 base from V and 7 bases from J; bases unmatched to any gene: 2. CDR3 sequence (DNA): TGTGCCAGCAGCTTGCAACAGGGGGCTGGCTACACCTTC. Its translation is CASSLQQGAGYTF.

The V gene is TRBV27, the J gene TRBJ1-1; no firm D call. This CDR3 has 13 residues. Per the germline V gene, CDR1 is MNHEY and CDR2 is SMNVEV (reference sequence). Trimming removed 2 bases from V and 2 bases from J, with 6 bases in between. Written as DNA, the CDR3 is TGTGCCAGCAGTTTAATAGCTAACACTGAAGCTTTCTTT. It encodes CASSLIANTEAFF.

Comments on this clone: This CDR3 is also generated by other DNA sequences in the sample. The chain employs TRBV7-2 and TRBJ1-2; 10 bases fit TRBD1. This CDR3 has 14 residues. With 3 bases clipped from V and 5 bases from J, the junction kept 3 bases outside the gene matches. In germline, CDR1 is SGHTA, CDR2 FQGNSA. CDR3 in amino acids: CASSLGQGLYGYTF. Here the CDR3 DNA reads TGTGCCAGCAGCTTGGGACAGGGGTTATATGGCTACACCTTC.

The chain joins TRBV6-5 to TRBJ2-7; D is possibly TRBD2 (8 bases). Trimming stripped 8 bases from V and 5 bases from J, with 22 bases between. This CDR3 has 15 residues. From germline, CDR1 is MNHEY and CDR2 SVGAGI. The DNA of the CDR3 is TGTGCCAGCCTCGGGGACAGCGGGAGTCTCGACGAGCAGTACTTC. This sequence encodes CASLGDSGSLDEQYF.

Remarks on this clone: Other DNA sequences from this sample encode an identical CDR3 as well. J is TRBJ2-3 and V is TRBV7-9; D is possibly TRBD2 (5 bases). Between the trimmed V and J ends, which lost 0 bases and 3 bases, there was a span of 7 bases. This CDR3 has 14 amino acids. Germline CDR1 SEHNR, CDR2 FQNEAQ (reference sequence). Written as DNA, the CDR3 is TGTGCCAGCAGCTTAGCAGGAGGAACAGATACGCAGTATTTT. Its protein product is CASSLAGGTDTQYF.

CDR3 residues: CATSDFTGKGYTF. DNA for the CDR3: TGTGCCACCAGTGATTTTACAGGGAAAGGCTACACCTTC. This chain joins TRBV24-1 and TRBJ1-2; tentatively, D is TRBD1 (6 bases). V gave up 1 base and J gave up 8 bases, with 10 bases separating them. The germline gives CDR1 KGHDR, CDR2 SFDVKD. This CDR3 region has 13 residues.

The J gene is TRBJ2-5, the V gene TRBV7-6, with D uncertain. V was pared by 3 bases and J by 0 bases, with 5 bases between. CDR3 length: 13 amino acids. Germline V gives CDR1 SGHVS, CDR2 FNYEAQ. CDR3 amino acids: CASSFRDQETQYF. The CDR3 DNA reads as TGTGCCAGCAGCTTCCGGGACCAAGAGACCCAGTACTTC.

The chain recombines TRBV6-2 or TRBV6-3 with TRBJ2-1, with a weak D call TRBD1 (7 bases). V lost 3 bases to trimming and J lost 6 bases, with 15 bases between them. The CDR3 is 15 residues long. Germline V CDR1 and CDR2: MNHEY, SVGEGT. CDR3 coding DNA: TGTGCCAGCAGTTATGCGCGGCAGGGGGGCAATGAGCAGTTCTTC. It is translated as CASSYARQGGNEQFF.

The rearrangement uses TRBV6-1 and TRBJ1-2, with unresolved D. There are 18 residues in the CDR3. Germline V CDR1 and CDR2: MNHNS, SASEGT. V was cut by 4 bases and J by 2 bases, with 23 bases left in between. CDR3 loop: CASSGPQIETGINYGYTF. The DNA of the CDR3 is TGTGCCAGCAGTGGCCCACAGATCGAGACCGGAATAAACTATGGCTACACCTTC.